The source of this T cell receptor beta chain is a study of OX40 agonist ivuxolimab in advanced cancers. About the research overall: The eligibility criteria allowed prior anti-PD-1, anti-PD-L1 or anti-CTLA-4 therapy, and 40% had some.

Findings and limits, study-wide: At doses 0.1 to 3.0 mg/kg, CD4+ and CD8+ clones expanded.

TCRdb keeps only in-frame clones here, not all; method: immunoSEQ multiplex PCR. The table includes some 19,000 clones, around 86% detected once. This CDR3 is 11 amino acids long. CDR1 and CDR2 from the germline V gene are MNHEY and SVGAGI. Trimming took 5 bases from V and 5 from J; bases not matched to a gene: 0. About this clone: The antigen is unknown.

V and J are TRBV6-5 and TRBJ2-7; TRBD1 matches at 7 bases. This clonotype was obtained from an adult with an advanced solid tumor such as melanoma, head and neck, liver or kidney cancer. Sequenced material: CD4+ or CD8+ T cells sorted from blood, taken in a trial of the OX40 agonist ivuxolimab. The CDR3 region is CASSTGDEQYF. In nucleotides, the CDR3 is TGTGCCAGCAGTACAGGGGACGAGCAGTACTTC.